The 22 T cell receptor beta chains presented below share a single source sample, sequenced in a study of blood T cell repertoires in COVID-19. Sequencing was performed with immunoSEQ multiplex PCR; in TCRdb, only in-frame clones are kept and a portion is missing. Counted here are about 220,000 clones, approximately 85% occurring once; the ten biggest clones make up 7.5% to 9.5%. Sequences were obtained from peripheral blood. Receptor source: a woman aged 80 or over with COVID-19, enrolled during active disease.

J is TRBJ2-3 and V is TRBV21-1; the table's TRBD1 call for D was not verified on the DNA. TRBV21-1 is termed a pseudogene. The CDR3 is 16 amino acids. Here the CDR3 reads CASSNLPRQGTDTQYF. The CDR3 bases are TGTGCCAGCAGCAATCTCCCAAGACAGGGAACAGATACGCAGTATTTT.

This clone appeared once. The chain links TRBV15 to TRBJ2-2, with 7 bases aligning to TRBD2. The CDR3 is 16 residues long. From germline, CDR1 is LNHNV and CDR2 YYDKDF (reference sequence). J was trimmed by 1 base and V by 3 bases; bases with no gene match: 5. The chain's CDR3 is CATSSGLVGNTGELFF. The DNA of the CDR3 is TGTGCCACCAGCAGCGGACTAGTTGGGAACACCGGGGAGCTGTTTTTT. Together with reference TRBV15 and TRBJ2-2, the CDR3 gives the full variable domain: DAMVIQNPRYQVTQFGKPVTLSCSQTLNHNVMYWYQQKSSQAPKLLFHYYDKDFNNEADTPDNFQSRRPNTSFCFLDIRSPGLGDTAMYLCATSSGLVGNTGELFFGEGSRLTVL.

This clone was observed once. The chain employs TRBV10-3 and TRBJ1-2, with 8 positions matching TRBD1. The length of the CDR3 is 17 residues. The J segment lost 6 bases and the V segment lost 6 bases, leaving 18 bases of the junction unmatched. CDR1 is ENHRY, CDR2 SYGVKD, per germline. The CDR3 protein is CAIRSSTGQALGDGYTF. The CDR3 nucleotides are TGTGCCATCAGGTCTTCAACGGGACAGGCCTTGGGCGATGGCTACACCTTC.

On this clone: The same CDR3 arises from other DNA sequences in this sample as well. This chain connects TRBV5-4 to TRBJ2-3; the D gene is possibly TRBD1 (6 bases). Trimming pared 2 bases from V and 0 bases from J, leaving 7 bases between. CDR1 is SGHNT, CDR2 YYREEE, per germline (reference sequence). The CDR3 is made up of 14 amino acids. DNA of the CDR3: TGTGCCAGCAGCTTTGGACAGAGCACAGATACGCAGTATTTT. Amino acid sequence: CASSFGQSTDTQYF.

A remark on this clone: The junction and the germline gene differ at one end; a read error may be behind it. This chain joins TRBV3-1 (or the pseudogene TRBV3-2) and TRBJ2-2, with TRBD1 as a possible D gene (6 bases). The CDR3 sequence is 14 residues long. Germline V gene lookup returns CDR1 LGHDT and CDR2 YNNKEL (reference sequence). CDR3 DNA sequence: TGTGCCAGCAGCCAGGGACATCCAGCCGGAGAGCTGTTTTTT. Encoded protein: CASSQGHPAGELFF.

This chain connects TRBV11-3 to TRBJ2-3; 12 bases fit TRBD2. CDR3 length equals 16 residues. Germline CDR1 is SGHNT and CDR2 is YENEEA. J was trimmed by 2 bases and V by 4 bases; bases with no gene match: 4. The CDR3 loop reads CASSSRTSGATDTQYF. The CDR3 region has the DNA TGTGCCAGCAGCTCCCGGACTAGCGGGGCCACAGATACGCAGTATTTT. The variable domain in full, completed from reference TRBV11-3 and TRBJ2-3, reads EAGVVQSPRYKIIEKKQPVAFWCNPISGHNTLYWYLQNLGQGPELLIRYENEEAVDDSQLPKDRFSAERLKGVDSTLKIQPAELGDSAVYLCASSSRTSGATDTQYFGPGTRLTVL.

The chain has TRBV5-8 and TRBJ1-1; D perhaps matches TRBD1 (6 bases). V dropped 0 bases and J dropped 0 bases, with 15 bases sitting between them. The germline V gene encodes CDR1 SGHTS and CDR2 YDEGEE. The CDR3 extends over 17 amino acids. CDR3: CASSLGDGTPMNTEAFF. The DNA of the CDR3 is TGTGCCAGCAGCTTGGGCGACGGGACACCTATGAACACTGAAGCTTTCTTT.

The J gene is TRBJ2-7, the V gene TRBV14, with a tentative D call TRBD2 (5 bases). Trimming left V 4 bases short and J 0 bases short, with 13 bases between. This CDR3 region has 15 residues. Germline V lookup: CDR1 SGHDN, CDR2 FVKESK. The CDR3: CASSRELGSSYEQYF. For the CDR3, the DNA is TGTGCCAGCAGCCGAGAACTAGGGAGCTCCTACGAGCAGTACTTC.

The chain has TRBV9 and TRBJ2-1; tentatively, D is TRBD1 (5 bases). Germline CDR1 and CDR2: SGDLS and YYNGEE. The CDR3 contains 12 residues. V dropped 0 bases and J dropped 7 bases, with 5 bases sitting between them. The CDR3 DNA reads as TGTGCCAGCAGCGTAGCAGGGAATGAGCAGTTCTTC. Its translation: CASSVAGNEQFF.

This sequence joins TRBV5-1 and TRBJ1-2; 7 bases are a match to TRBD1. With 1 base clipped from V and 5 bases from J, the junction kept 5 bases outside the gene matches. The CDR3 has 14 amino acids. Per the germline V gene, CDR1 is SGHRS and CDR2 is YFSETQ. The CDR3 nucleotides are TGCGCCAGCAGCTTGCGGACAGGCCCGTATGGCTACACCTTC. It translates to CASSLRTGPYGYTF.

The V and J genes are TRBV28 and TRBJ1-6, with D hard to call. Germline loops: CDR1 MDHEN, CDR2 SYDVKM. The V end lost 6 bases, the J end lost 8 bases, and 14 bases lay between the germline ends. The CDR3 consists of 14 residues. The DNA of the CDR3 is TGTGCCAGCAGCTGGGTCGGGGAAGATTCACCCCTCCACTTT. Its protein product is CASSWVGEDSPLHF.

The J gene is TRBJ2-1, the V gene TRBV18; 13 bases fit TRBD2. The CDR3 is 15 residues long. Germline lookup yields CDR1 KGHSH and CDR2 LQKENI. Trimming cost V 6 bases and J 7 bases; bases outside gene matches: 6. CDR3: CASSTGLAGANEQFF. CDR3 bases: TGTGCCAGCTCGACCGGACTAGCGGGGGCGAATGAGCAGTTCTTC.

The chain couples TRBV18 to TRBJ1-4, with D unresolved. There are 16 residues in the CDR3. Germline V gene lookup returns CDR1 KGHSH and CDR2 LQKENI. V dropped 5 bases and J dropped 7 bases, with 20 bases sitting between them. The CDR3 region has the DNA TGTGCCAGCTCAAGTATAGCCCAAGGAAATGGTGAAAAACTGTTTTTT. Protein product: CASSSIAQGNGEKLFF.

This clone was seen a handful of times. The rearrangement uses TRBV18 and TRBJ1-1; 7 bases align to TRBD1. V shed 2 bases, J shed 11 bases, and the junction held 11 bases outside the gene matches. This CDR3 region has 14 residues. Germline CDR1 KGHSH, CDR2 LQKENI. CDR3 in DNA: TGTGCCAGCTCACCATTCCGCAGGGGGGAGGACGCTTTCTTT. Its protein is CASSPFRRGEDAFF.

The chain couples TRBV18 to TRBJ1-5, with TRBD1 matching 7 bases. Trimming at V came to 4 bases and at J to 0 bases, leaving 9 bases not matched to a gene. The CDR3 has 17 residues. Germline V gene sequence: CDR1 KGHSH, CDR2 LQKENI. CDR3 residues: CASSRTGGEYSNQPQHF. As DNA, the CDR3 is TGTGCCAGCTCACGGACAGGAGGGGAGTATAGCAATCAGCCCCAGCATTTT.

This clone appeared a few times. The rearrangement uses TRBV5-1 and TRBJ2-2, with a possible D match to TRBD2 (5 bases). Trimming took 1 base from V and 2 from J, leaving 12 bases between them. This CDR3 region has 16 residues. Germline V CDR1 and CDR2: SGHRS, YFSETQ. The CDR3 DNA sequence: TGCGCCAGCAGCTTGCGAGAAGGGAGTAACACCGGGGAGCTGTTTTTT. This codes for CASSLREGSNTGELFF. The full variable domain, in which reference TRBV5-1 and TRBJ2-2 provide the parts outside the CDR3, is KAGVTQTPRYLIKTRGQQVTLSCSPISGHRSVSWYQQTPGQGLQFLFEYFSETQRNKGNFPGRFSGRQFSNSRSEMNVSTLELGDSALYLCASSLREGSNTGELFFGEGSRLTVL.

This chain joins TRBV9 and TRBJ2-2; a weak D match, TRBD1 (6 bases). V was cut by 4 bases and J by 4 bases, with 14 bases left in between. The CDR3 totals 15 residues. Germline CDR1 reads SGDLS; CDR2 reads YYNGEE. The CDR3 sequence is CASSPRTVITGELFF. CDR3 DNA: TGTGCCAGCAGCCCCCGGACAGTGATCACCGGGGAGCTGTTTTTT.

The chain joins TRBV2 to TRBJ1-1; D is perhaps TRBD1 (6 bases). CDR1 and CDR2 (germline): SNHLY, FYNNEI. This CDR3 is built from 13 residues. Trimming removed 4 bases at V and 1 base at J, with 7 bases between. As DNA, the CDR3 is TGTGCCAGCAGTGGGACAGCGAACACTGAAGCTTTCTTT. Its protein is CASSGTANTEAFF.

V and J are TRBV3-1 (or the pseudogene TRBV3-2) and TRBJ2-3; 7 bases align to TRBD2. There are 16 residues in the CDR3. Germline CDR1 reads LGHDT; CDR2 reads YNNKEL (reference sequence). V dropped 1 base and J dropped 2; count of bases not matched to a gene: 6. The CDR3 sequence is CASSQVSSGATDTQYF. In DNA form, the CDR3 reads TGTGCCAGCAGCCAAGTCTCCAGCGGGGCCACAGATACGCAGTATTTT.

V gene TRBV7-2 combines with J gene TRBJ1-6, with unresolved D. The CDR3 has 15 amino acids. The germline V gene encodes CDR1 SGHTA and CDR2 FQGNSA. V was cut by 1 base and J by 6 bases, with 10 bases left in between. DNA for the CDR3: TGTGCCAGCAGCTTAGATTGGGAGCTTAATTCACCCCTCCACTTT. Translating it yields CASSLDWELNSPLHF.

This sequence joins TRBV18 and TRBJ1-2; 7 bases are shared with TRBD1. With V trimmed by 2 bases and J by 0 bases, 0 bases remained unmatched. The CDR3 spans 14 residues. The V gene's germline CDR1 is KGHSH and CDR2 LQKENI. For the CDR3, the DNA is TGTGCCAGCTCACCAACAGGGGCTAACTATGGCTACACCTTC. Residues: CASSPTGANYGYTF.

This clone was seen more than once but under ten times. J is TRBJ1-2 and V is TRBV5-1; D is perhaps TRBD1 (5 bases). Trimming took 0 bases from V and 4 from J, leaving 13 bases between them. The CDR3 covers 15 residues. The V gene's germline CDR1 is SGHRS and CDR2 YFSETQ. CDR3 nucleotides: TGCGCCAGCAGCTTGGAGGCACCGGGGGTCTATGGCTACACCTTC. Translated, it gives CASSLEAPGVYGYTF.